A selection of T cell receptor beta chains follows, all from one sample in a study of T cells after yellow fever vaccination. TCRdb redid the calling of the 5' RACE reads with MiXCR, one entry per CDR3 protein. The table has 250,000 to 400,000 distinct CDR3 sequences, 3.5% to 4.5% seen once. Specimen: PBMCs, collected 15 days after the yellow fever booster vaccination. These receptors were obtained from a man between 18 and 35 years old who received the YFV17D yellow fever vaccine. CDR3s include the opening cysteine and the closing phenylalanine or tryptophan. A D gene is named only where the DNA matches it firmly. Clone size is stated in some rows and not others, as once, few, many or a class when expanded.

CASSLTQDEAFF	TGTGCCAGCAGCTTAACGCAGGACGAGGCTTTCTTT	-	few	TRBV7-9	TRBJ1-1
CSAGLQRVGTQYF	TGCAGTGCCGGGTTGCAGCGGGTAGGTACGCAGTATTTT	-	many	TRBV20-1	TRBJ2-3
CASSFKVRLFF	TGTGCCAGCAGCTTTAAGGTCCGGCTGTTTTTT	-	-	TRBV7-9	TRBJ2-2
CASSIGGQFGQPQHF	TGTGCCAGTAGTATCGGGGGGCAATTCGGTCAGCCCCAGCATTTT	-	many	TRBV19	TRBJ1-5
CASSLTGDHTGELFF	TGCGCCAGCAGCTTGACCGGGGATCACACCGGGGAGCTGTTTTTT	-	few	TRBV5-1	TRBJ2-2
CASSLGGGADSPLHF	TGTGCCAGCAGCCTCGGGGGGGGTGCGGATTCACCCCTCCACTTT	-	few	TRBV6-6	TRBJ1-6
CASSPSGGFYEQYF	TGTGCCAGCAGCCCTAGCGGGGGATTCTACGAGCAGTACTTC	TRBD2	once	TRBV6-6	TRBJ2-7
CASSQSGGRLETQYF	TGTGCCAGCAGCCAAAGCGGGGGGAGGTTGGAGACCCAGTACTTC	TRBD2	many	TRBV7-2	TRBJ2-5
CASSFQGTRGAFF	TGTGCCAGCAGCTTCCAGGGAACTCGAGGGGCTTTCTTT	-	-	TRBV6-2/TRBV6-3	TRBJ1-1
CASSYGGQETQYF	TGTGCCAGCAGTTACGGGGGTCAAGAGACCCAGTACTTC	-	many	TRBV6-2/TRBV6-3	TRBJ2-5
CASSTRTSPNYGYTF	TGTGCCAGCAGTACTAGGACATCACCTAACTATGGCTACACCTTC	-	many	TRBV12-3/TRBV12-4	TRBJ1-2
CASRELGQETQYF	TGCGCCAGCAGGGAGCTGGGCCAAGAGACCCAGTACTTC	-	-	TRBV5-1	TRBJ2-5
CASSLSGQGGRTQYF	TGCGCCAGCAGCTTGAGTGGGCAGGGGGGTCGTACGCAGTATTTT	-	many	TRBV5-1	TRBJ2-3
CASSQEGRTRNSPLHF	TGCGCCAGCAGCCAGGAAGGACGGACTCGGAATTCACCCCTCCACTTT	-	-	TRBV4-1	TRBJ1-6
CAISESGTGGYYGYTF	TGTGCCATCAGTGAGTCCGGGACAGGGGGATACTATGGCTACACCTTC	TRBD1	many	TRBV10-3	TRBJ1-2
CSARDLKAGGYNEQFF	TGCAGTGCTAGAGATCTCAAGGCGGGGGGATACAATGAGCAGTTCTTC	TRBD2	few	TRBV20-1	TRBJ2-1
CASSAIGTAGEKLFF	TGTGCCAGCAGCGCGATCGGGACAGCTGGGGAAAAACTGTTTTTT	TRBD1	many	TRBV9	TRBJ1-4
CSANEGGPDQPQHF	TGCAGTGCTAATGAGGGGGGACCGGATCAGCCCCAGCATTTT	-	few	TRBV20-1	TRBJ1-5
CASSLKAGPSGAFTQYF	TGTGCCAGCAGCTTAAAGGCGGGCCCTAGCGGCGCCTTTACGCAGTATTTT	TRBD2	few	TRBV7-3	TRBJ2-3
CSVEGLAKNIQYF	TGCAGCGTGGAAGGGCTAGCCAAAAACATTCAGTACTTC	-	many	TRBV29-1	TRBJ2-4
CASSPRAPGQTDTQYF	TGTGCCAGCAGCCCTAGAGCTCCGGGACAGACAGATACGCAGTATTTT	TRBD1	-	TRBV4-2	TRBJ2-3
CASSQVAAVNYGYTF	TGCGCCAGCAGCCAAGTTGCTGCAGTTAACTATGGCTACACCTTC	-	few	TRBV4-3	TRBJ1-2
CASSWTSWNTQYF	TGTGCCAGCAGTTGGACTAGCTGGAATACGCAGTATTTT	TRBD2	-	TRBV12-3/TRBV12-4	TRBJ2-3
CASRSRRNYNSPLHF	TGTGCCAGCAGAAGTAGACGGAATTATAATTCACCCCTCCACTTT	-	many	TRBV6-5	TRBJ1-6
CSARRQGLDYGYTF	TGCAGTGCCAGAAGACAGGGACTGGACTATGGCTACACCTTC	TRBD1	many	TRBV20-1	TRBJ1-2
CASSLGQGATDTQYF	TGCGCCAGCAGCTTGGGACAGGGGGCCACAGATACGCAGTATTTT	TRBD1	many	TRBV5-1	TRBJ2-3
CASSHGLAGGSHTDTQYF	TGTGCCAGCAGCCACGGGCTAGCGGGGGGAAGTCACACAGATACGCAGTATTTT	TRBD2	-	TRBV7-9	TRBJ2-3
CASSSGLNYEQYF	TGTGCCAGCAGCTCGGGACTCAACTACGAGCAGTACTTC	-	few	TRBV7-2	TRBJ2-7
CASSFRLAGGPHEQFF	TGTGCCAGCAGCTTCCGACTAGCGGGGGGGCCACATGAGCAGTTCTTC	TRBD2	many	TRBV7-2	TRBJ2-1
CASSYSILGRTQYF	TGTGCCAGCAGTTACTCGATTCTTGGGCGGACCCAGTACTTC	-	many	TRBV6-5	TRBJ2-5
CASSLTGESPLHF	TGTGCCAGCAGTTTAACCGGAGAGTCACCCCTCCACTTT	-	few	TRBV28	TRBJ1-6
CSALRQGRETQYF	TGCAGTGCTCTTCGACAGGGTAGAGAGACCCAGTACTTC	TRBD1	many	TRBV20-1	TRBJ2-5